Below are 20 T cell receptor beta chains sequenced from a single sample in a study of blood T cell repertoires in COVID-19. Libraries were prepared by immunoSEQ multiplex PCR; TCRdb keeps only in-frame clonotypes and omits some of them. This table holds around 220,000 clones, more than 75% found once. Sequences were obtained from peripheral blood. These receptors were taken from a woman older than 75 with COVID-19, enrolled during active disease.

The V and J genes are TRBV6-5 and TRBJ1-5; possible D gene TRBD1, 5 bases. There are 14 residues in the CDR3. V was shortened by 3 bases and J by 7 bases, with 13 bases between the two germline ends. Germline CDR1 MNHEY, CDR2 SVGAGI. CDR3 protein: CASSYTQGGQPQHF. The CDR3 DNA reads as TGTGCCAGCAGTTATACGCAGGGTGGGCAGCCCCAGCATTTT.

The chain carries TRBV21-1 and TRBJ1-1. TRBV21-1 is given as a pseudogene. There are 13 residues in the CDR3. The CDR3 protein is CASSPLPNTEAFF. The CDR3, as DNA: TGTGCCAGCAGCCCTCTACCCAACACTGAAGCTTTCTTT.

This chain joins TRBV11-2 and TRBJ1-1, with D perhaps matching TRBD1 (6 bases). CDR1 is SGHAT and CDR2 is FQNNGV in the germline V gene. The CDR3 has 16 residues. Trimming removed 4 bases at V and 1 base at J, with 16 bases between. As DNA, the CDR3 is TGTGCCAGCAGCTCCATCCGGACAGCCGGGAACACTGAAGCTTTCTTT. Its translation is CASSSIRTAGNTEAFF.

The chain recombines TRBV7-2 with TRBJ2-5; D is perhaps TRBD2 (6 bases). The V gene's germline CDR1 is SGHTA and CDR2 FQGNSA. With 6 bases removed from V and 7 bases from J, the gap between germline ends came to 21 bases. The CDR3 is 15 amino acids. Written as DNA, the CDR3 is TGTGCCAGCAGGTCTTTGGGCGGGAACCTTCTGACCCAGTACTTC. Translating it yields CASRSLGGNLLTQYF.

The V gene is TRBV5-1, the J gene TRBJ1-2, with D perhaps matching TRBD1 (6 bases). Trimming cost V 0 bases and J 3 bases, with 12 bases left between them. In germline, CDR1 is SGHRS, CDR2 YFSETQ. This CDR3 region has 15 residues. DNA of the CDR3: TGCGCCAGCAGCTTGGATTGGACAGTTGACTATGGCTACACCTTC. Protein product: CASSLDWTVDYGYTF. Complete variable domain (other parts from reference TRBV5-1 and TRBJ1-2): KAGVTQTPRYLIKTRGQQVTLSCSPISGHRSVSWYQQTPGQGLQFLFEYFSETQRNKGNFPGRFSGRQFSNSRSEMNVSTLELGDSALYLCASSLDWTVDYGYTFGSGTRLTVV.

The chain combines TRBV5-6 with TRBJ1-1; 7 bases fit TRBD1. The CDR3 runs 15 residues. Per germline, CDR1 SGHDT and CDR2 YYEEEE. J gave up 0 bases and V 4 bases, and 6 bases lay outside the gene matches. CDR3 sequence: CASSLGQLMNTEAFF. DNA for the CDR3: TGTGCCAGCAGCCTGGGACAGCTAATGAACACTGAAGCTTTCTTT.

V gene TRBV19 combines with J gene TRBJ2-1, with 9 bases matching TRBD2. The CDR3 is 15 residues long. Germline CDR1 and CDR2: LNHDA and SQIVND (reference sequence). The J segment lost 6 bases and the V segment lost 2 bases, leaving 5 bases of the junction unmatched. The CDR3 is CASSITRAGGNEQFF. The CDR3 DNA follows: TGTGCCAGTAGTATAACACGAGCGGGAGGCAATGAGCAGTTCTTC.

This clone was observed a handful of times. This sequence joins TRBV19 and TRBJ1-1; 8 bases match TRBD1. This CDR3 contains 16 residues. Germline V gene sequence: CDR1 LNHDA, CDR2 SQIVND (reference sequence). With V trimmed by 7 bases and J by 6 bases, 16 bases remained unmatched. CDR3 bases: TGTGCCAGTATATTCCAGGGGGCAGACGCCGGCCCTGAAGCTTTCTTT. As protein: CASIFQGADAGPEAFF.

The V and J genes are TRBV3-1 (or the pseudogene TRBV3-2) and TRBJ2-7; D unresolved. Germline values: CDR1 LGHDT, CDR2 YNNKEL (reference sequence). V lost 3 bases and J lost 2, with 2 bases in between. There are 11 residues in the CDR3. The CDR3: CASSHAYEQYF. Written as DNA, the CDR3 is TGTGCCAGCAGCCACGCCTACGAGCAGTACTTC.

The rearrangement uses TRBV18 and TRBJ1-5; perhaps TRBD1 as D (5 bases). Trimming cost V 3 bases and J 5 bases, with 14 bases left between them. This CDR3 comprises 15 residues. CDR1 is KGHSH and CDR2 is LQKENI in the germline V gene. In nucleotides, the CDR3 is TGTGCCAGCTCACCCCTACAGGCCAGCTATCAGCCCCAGCATTTT. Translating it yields CASSPLQASYQPQHF.

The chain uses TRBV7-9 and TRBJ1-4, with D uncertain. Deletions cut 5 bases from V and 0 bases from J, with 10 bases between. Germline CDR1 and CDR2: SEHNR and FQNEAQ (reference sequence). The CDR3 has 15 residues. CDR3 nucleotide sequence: TGTGCCAGCAGCCCAGATACACCAACTAATGAAAAACTGTTTTTT. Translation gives CASSPDTPTNEKLFF.

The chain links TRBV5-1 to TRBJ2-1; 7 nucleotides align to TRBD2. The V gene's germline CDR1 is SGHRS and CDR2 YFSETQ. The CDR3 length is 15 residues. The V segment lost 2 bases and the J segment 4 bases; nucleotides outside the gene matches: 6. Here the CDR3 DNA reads TGCGCCAGCAGCTTTGGGCGGGGGATGTACAATGAGCAGTTCTTC. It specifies CASSFGRGMYNEQFF. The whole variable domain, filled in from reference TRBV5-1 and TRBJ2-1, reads KAGVTQTPRYLIKTRGQQVTLSCSPISGHRSVSWYQQTPGQGLQFLFEYFSETQRNKGNFPGRFSGRQFSNSRSEMNVSTLELGDSALYLCASSFGRGMYNEQFFGPGTRLTVL.

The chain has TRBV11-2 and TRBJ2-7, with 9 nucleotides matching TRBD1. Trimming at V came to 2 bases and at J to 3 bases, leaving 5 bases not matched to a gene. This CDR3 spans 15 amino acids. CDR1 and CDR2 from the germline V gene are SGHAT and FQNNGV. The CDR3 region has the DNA TGTGCCAGCAGCTTACGTGGGACAGGGTACTACGAGCAGTACTTC. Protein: CASSLRGTGYYEQYF. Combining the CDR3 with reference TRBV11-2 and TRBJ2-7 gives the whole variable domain EAGVAQSPRYKIIEKRQSVAFWCNPISGHATLYWYQQILGQGPKLLIQFQNNGVVDDSQLPKDRFSAERLKGVDSTLKIQPAKLEDSAVYLCASSLRGTGYYEQYFGPGTRLTVT.

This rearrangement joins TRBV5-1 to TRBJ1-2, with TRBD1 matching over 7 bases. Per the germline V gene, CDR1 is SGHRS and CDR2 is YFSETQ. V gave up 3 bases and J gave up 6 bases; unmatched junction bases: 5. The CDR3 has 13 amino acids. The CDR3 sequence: CASSSGTANGYTF. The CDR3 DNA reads TGCGCCAGCAGCTCTGGGACAGCGAATGGCTACACCTTC.

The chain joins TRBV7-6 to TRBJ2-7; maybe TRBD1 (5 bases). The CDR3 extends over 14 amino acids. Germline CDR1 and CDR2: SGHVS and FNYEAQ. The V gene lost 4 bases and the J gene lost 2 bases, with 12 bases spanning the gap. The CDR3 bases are TGTGCCAGCAGCTCTGCTCAGGGAACCTACGAGCAGTACTTC. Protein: CASSSAQGTYEQYF.

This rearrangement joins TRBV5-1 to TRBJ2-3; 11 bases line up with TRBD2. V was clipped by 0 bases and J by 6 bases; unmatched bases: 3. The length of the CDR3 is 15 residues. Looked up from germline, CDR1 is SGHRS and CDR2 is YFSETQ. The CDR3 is CASSLASGGRDTQYF. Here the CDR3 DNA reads TGCGCCAGCAGCTTGGCTAGCGGGGGGCGGGATACGCAGTATTTT. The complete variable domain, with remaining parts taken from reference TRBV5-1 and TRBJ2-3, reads KAGVTQTPRYLIKTRGQQVTLSCSPISGHRSVSWYQQTPGQGLQFLFEYFSETQRNKGNFPGRFSGRQFSNSRSEMNVSTLELGDSALYLCASSLASGGRDTQYFGPGTRLTVL.

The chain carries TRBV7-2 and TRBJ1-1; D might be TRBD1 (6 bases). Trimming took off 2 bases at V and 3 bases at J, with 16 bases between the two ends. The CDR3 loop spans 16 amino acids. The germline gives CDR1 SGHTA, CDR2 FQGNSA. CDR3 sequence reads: CASSLNPVNRDTEAFF. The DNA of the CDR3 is TGTGCCAGCAGCTTAAATCCCGTAAACAGGGACACTGAAGCTTTCTTT.

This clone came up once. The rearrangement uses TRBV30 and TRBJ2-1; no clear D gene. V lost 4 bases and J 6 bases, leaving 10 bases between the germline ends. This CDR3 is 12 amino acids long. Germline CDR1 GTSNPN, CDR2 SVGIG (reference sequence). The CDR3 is CAWTLEANEQFF. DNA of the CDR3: TGTGCCTGGACCTTAGAGGCCAATGAGCAGTTCTTC.

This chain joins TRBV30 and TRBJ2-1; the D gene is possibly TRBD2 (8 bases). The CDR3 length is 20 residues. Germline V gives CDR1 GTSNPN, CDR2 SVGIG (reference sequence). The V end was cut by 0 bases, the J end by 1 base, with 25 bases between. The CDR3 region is CAWSVGAGGLSGVSYNEQFF. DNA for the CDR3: TGTGCCTGGAGTGTGGGGGCAGGGGGGCTTAGCGGGGTGTCCTACAATGAGCAGTTCTTC.

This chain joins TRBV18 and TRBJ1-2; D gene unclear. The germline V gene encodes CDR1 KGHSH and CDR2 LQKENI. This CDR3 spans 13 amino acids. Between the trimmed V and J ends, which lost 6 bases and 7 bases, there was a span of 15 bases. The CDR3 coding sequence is TGTGCCAGCTCCCCGGGAAGGGATTCTGGCTACACCTTC. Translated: CASSPGRDSGYTF. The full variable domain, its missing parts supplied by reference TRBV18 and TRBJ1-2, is NAGVMQNPRHLVRRRGQEARLRCSPMKGHSHVYWYRQLPEEGLKFMVYLQKENIIDESGMPKERFSAEFPKEGPSILRIQQVVRGDSAAYFCASSPGRDSGYTFGSGTRLTVV.